These T cell receptor beta chains were read from a single sample in a study of somatic mutations in cytotoxic T cells in rheumatoid arthritis. Data came from immunoSEQ multiplex PCR; TCRdb stores just in-frame clones and leaves some out. The sample yields some 20,000 clones, around 86% seen once. The sample taken for sequencing was CD8+ T cells sorted from blood. Every receptor here comes from a young man with rheumatoid arthritis. The CDR3 runs from the conserved cysteine through the conserved F or W. D genes are given only for firm matches. Size values are once, few and many counts, or a class for expanded clones, and some rows have none.

clone_size j_call d_call v_call cdr3_aa cdr3_nt
- TRBJ2-3 - TRBV7-9 CASSYGAYGTDTQYF TGTGCCAGCAGCTACGGGGCATACGGCACAGATACGCAGTATTTT
- TRBJ2-2 - TRBV6-5 CASSINTGELFF TGTGCCAGCAGTATTAACACCGGGGAGCTGTTTTTT
- TRBJ2-5 - TRBV29-1 CSGLTGYAAETQYF TGCAGCGGGCTGACAGGTTACGCAGCGGAGACCCAGTACTTC
- TRBJ1-4 - TRBV5-4 CASSPMTGPNEKLFF TGTGCCAGCAGCCCCATGACAGGACCGAATGAAAAACTGTTTTTT
few TRBJ1-1 - TRBV6-5 CASRLGSRRGTEAFF TGTGCCAGCAGGCTGGGGTCCAGGAGGGGCACTGAAGCTTTCTTT
- TRBJ2-7 - TRBV6-5 CASSYLAGAPYEQYF TGTGCCAGCAGTTACCTTGCGGGGGCCCCCTACGAGCAGTACTTC
- TRBJ1-4 TRBD1 TRBV6-1 CATTVGTGEEKLFF TGTGCCACCACTGTTGGGACAGGGGAAGAAAAACTGTTTTTT
- TRBJ1-2 - TRBV6-5 CASRPYQGPSDGYTF TGTGCCAGCAGACCTTATCAGGGGCCCAGCGATGGCTACACCTTC
- TRBJ2-3 - TRBV10-3 CAISEVVRTSTDTQYF TGTGCCATCAGTGAGGTGGTTCGGACTAGCACAGATACGCAGTATTTT
- TRBJ2-1 - TRBV5-5 CASSLAILSYNEQFF TGTGCCAGCAGCTTGGCGATTCTCTCCTACAATGAGCAGTTCTTC
- TRBJ2-3 - TRBV28 CASRHRSRYTRGTDTQYF TGTGCCAGCCGACACCGCTCTCGTTATACCAGAGGAACAGATACGCAGTATTTT
- TRBJ1-2 - TRBV6-1 CASSEEAGKVSGYTF TGTGCCAGCAGTGAAGAAGCGGGGAAAGTAAGCGGCTACACCTTC
- TRBJ2-2 TRBD1 TRBV27 CASSQQGTGELFF TGTGCCAGCAGTCAACAGGGGACCGGGGAGCTGTTTTTT
- TRBJ1-5 - TRBV6-4 CASSLDGGFSNQPQHF TGTGCCAGCAGCCTCGACGGAGGCTTTAGCAATCAGCCCCAGCATTTT
once TRBJ2-7 - TRBV19 CASSITGGAYEQYF TGTGCCAGTAGTATTACGGGGGGCGCCTACGAGCAGTACTTC
- TRBJ2-1 TRBD2 TRBV19 CASTSSGGAYNEQFF TGTGCCAGTACCAGTAGCGGGGGGGCCTACAATGAGCAGTTCTTC
- TRBJ1-1 - TRBV5-1 CASSLGGGGRTEAFF TGCGCCAGCAGCTTGGGGGGTGGTGGGCGCACTGAAGCTTTCTTT
- TRBJ2-2 - TRBV6-4 CASSETSSGELFF TGTGCCAGCAGTGAGACTAGTTCCGGGGAGCTGTTTTTT
few TRBJ2-7 TRBD1 TRBV7-6 CASSSTDRGAGEEQYF TGTGCCAGCAGCTCGACGGACAGGGGGGCGGGTGAAGAGCAGTACTTC
few TRBJ1-4 - TRBV7-9 CASSVDSDEKLFF TGTGCCAGCAGCGTCGACAGTGATGAAAAACTGTTTTTT
- TRBJ1-6 - TRBV15 CATSPDPTEPPLHF TGTGCCACCAGCCCGGATCCTACCGAGCCACCCCTCCACTTT
few TRBJ1-1 - TRBV4-3 CASSQDNSWTSEAFF TGCGCCAGCAGCCAAGATAACAGTTGGACGTCTGAAGCTTTCTTT
- TRBJ2-7 TRBD1 TRBV4-1 CASSHGTGGNEQYF TGCGCCAGCAGCCACGGGACAGGGGGCAACGAGCAGTACTTC
- TRBJ2-3 TRBD1 TRBV9 CASSPRTGGTSSTDTQYF TGTGCCAGCAGCCCCCGGACAGGGGGCACCTCTAGCACAGATACGCAGTATTTT
- TRBJ2-7 - TRBV27 CASSLGALPLHEQYF TGTGCCAGCAGTTTAGGCGCGCTACCCCTTCACGAGCAGTACTTC
- TRBJ2-5 - TRBV15 CATNRFGGQETQYF TGTGCCACCAACCGATTCGGGGGCCAAGAGACCCAGTACTTC
once TRBJ1-5 - TRBV30 CAWSVQRLDQPQHF TGTGCCTGGAGTGTACAGCGGTTAGATCAGCCCCAGCATTTT
- TRBJ1-1 TRBD1 TRBV27 CASSLTGGRGSEAFF TGTGCCAGCAGTTTAACAGGGGGCAGAGGGTCTGAAGCTTTCTTT
- TRBJ1-6 - TRBV5-4 CASSTTSEYNSPLHF TGTGCCAGCAGCACAACCTCGGAGTATAATTCACCCCTCCACTTT
- TRBJ1-2 - TRBV4-3 CASSLRLGTNGYTF TGCGCCAGCAGCCTCCGGCTGGGGACGAATGGCTACACCTTC
once TRBJ2-7 - TRBV15 CATSRGGVGYEQYF TGTGCCACCAGCAGAGGGGGGGTTGGGTACGAGCAGTACTTC
- TRBJ2-5 - TRBV4-3 CASSQDLAIQETQYF TGCGCCAGCAGCCAAGATCTGGCGATACAAGAGACCCAGTACTTC
- TRBJ2-5 TRBD1 TRBV6-5 CASSRDRYQETQYF TGTGCCAGCAGTCGGGACAGGTACCAAGAGACCCAGTACTTC
- TRBJ2-2 TRBD1 TRBV9 CASSVPTGDTGELFF TGTGCCAGCAGCGTACCCACAGGGGACACCGGGGAGCTGTTTTTT
once TRBJ2-5 - TRBV28 CASSPLQVLEEIETQYF TGTGCCAGCAGTCCATTACAGGTCCTCGAGGAAATAGAGACCCAGTACTTC